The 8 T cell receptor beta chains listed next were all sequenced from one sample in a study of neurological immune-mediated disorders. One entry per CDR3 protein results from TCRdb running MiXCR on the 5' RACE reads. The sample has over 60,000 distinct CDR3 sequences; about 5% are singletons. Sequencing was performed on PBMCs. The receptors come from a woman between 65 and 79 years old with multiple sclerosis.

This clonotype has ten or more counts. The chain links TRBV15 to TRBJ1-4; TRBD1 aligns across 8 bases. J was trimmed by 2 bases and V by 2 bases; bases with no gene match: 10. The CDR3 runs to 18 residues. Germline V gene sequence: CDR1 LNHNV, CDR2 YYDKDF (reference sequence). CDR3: CATSRTPTNRGTNEKLFF. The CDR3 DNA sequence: TGTGCCACCAGCAGAACTCCGACCAACAGGGGGACTAATGAAAAACTGTTTTTT.

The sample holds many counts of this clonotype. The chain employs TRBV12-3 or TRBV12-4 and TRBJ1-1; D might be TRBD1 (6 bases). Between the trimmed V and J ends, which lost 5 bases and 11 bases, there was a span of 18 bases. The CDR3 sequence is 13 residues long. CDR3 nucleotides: TGTGCCAGCAGTCCATTTACAGGGTTGGGGGCTTTCTTT. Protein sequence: CASSPFTGLGAFF.

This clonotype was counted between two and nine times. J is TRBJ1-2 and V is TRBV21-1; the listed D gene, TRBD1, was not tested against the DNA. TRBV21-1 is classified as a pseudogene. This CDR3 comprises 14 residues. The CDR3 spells CASLDSWGGYGYTF. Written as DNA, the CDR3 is TGTGCCAGCCTTGATTCTTGGGGGGGATATGGCTACACCTTC.

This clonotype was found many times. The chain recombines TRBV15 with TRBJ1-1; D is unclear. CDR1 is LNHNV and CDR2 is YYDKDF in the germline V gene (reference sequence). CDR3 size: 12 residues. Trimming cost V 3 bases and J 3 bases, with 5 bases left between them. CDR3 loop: CATSSRDTEAFF. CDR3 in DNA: TGTGCCACCAGCAGTCGGGACACTGAAGCTTTCTTT. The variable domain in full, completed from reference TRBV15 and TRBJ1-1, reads DAMVIQNPRYQVTQFGKPVTLSCSQTLNHNVMYWYQQKSSQAPKLLFHYYDKDFNNEADTPDNFQSRRPNTSFCFLDIRSPGLGDTAMYLCATSSRDTEAFFGQGTRLTVV.

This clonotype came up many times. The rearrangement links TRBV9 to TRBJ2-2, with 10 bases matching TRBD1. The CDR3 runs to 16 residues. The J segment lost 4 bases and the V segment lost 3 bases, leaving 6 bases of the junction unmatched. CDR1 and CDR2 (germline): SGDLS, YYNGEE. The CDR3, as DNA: TGTGCCAGCAGCGCGCCGGGACAGGGGCCCACCGGGGAGCTGTTTTTT. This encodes CASSAPGQGPTGELFF.

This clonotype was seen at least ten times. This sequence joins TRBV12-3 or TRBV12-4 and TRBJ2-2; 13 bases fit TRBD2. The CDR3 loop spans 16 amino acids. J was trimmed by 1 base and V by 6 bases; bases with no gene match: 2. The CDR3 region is CASRGLAGLNTGELFF. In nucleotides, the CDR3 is TGTGCCAGCAGGGGACTAGCGGGATTGAACACCGGGGAGCTGTTTTTT.

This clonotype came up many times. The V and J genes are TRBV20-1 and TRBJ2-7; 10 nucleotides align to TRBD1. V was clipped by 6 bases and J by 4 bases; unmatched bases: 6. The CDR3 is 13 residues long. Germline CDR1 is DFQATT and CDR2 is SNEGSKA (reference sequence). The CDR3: CSATTGGGYEQYF. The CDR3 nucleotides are TGCAGTGCGACGACAGGGGGCGGGTACGAGCAGTACTTC.

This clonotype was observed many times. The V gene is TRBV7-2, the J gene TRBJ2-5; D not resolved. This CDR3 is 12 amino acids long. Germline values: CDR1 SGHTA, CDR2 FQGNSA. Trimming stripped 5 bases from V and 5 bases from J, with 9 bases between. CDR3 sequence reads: CASSPLGETQYF. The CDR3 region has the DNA TGTGCCAGCAGCCCCCTAGGGGAGACCCAGTACTTC.